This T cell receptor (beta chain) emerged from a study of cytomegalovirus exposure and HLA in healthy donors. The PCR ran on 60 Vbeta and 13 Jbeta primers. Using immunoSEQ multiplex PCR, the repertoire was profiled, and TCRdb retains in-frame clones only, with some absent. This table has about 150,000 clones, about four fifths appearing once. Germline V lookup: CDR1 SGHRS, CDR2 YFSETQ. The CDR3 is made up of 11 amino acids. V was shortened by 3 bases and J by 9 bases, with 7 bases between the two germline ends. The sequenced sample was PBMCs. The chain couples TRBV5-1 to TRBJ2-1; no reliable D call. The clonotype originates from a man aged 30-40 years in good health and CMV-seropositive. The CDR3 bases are TGCGCCAGCAGCTCCCACAGTGAGCAGTTCTTC. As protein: CASSSHSEQFF.